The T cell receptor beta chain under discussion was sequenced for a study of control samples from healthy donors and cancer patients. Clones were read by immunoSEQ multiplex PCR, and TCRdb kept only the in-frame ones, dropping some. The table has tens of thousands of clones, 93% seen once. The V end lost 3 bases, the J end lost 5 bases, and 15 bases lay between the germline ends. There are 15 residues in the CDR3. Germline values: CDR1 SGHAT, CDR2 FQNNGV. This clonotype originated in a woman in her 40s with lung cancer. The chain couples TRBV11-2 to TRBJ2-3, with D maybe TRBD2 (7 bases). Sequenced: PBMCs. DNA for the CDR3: TGTGCCAGCAGCTTCGGGGGGCTCTCTGGAGATACGCAGTATTTT. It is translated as CASSFGGLSGDTQYF. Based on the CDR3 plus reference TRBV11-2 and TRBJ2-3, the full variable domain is EAGVAQSPRYKIIEKRQSVAFWCNPISGHATLYWYQQILGQGPKLLIQFQNNGVVDDSQLPKDRFSAERLKGVDSTLKIQPAKLEDSAVYLCASSFGGLSGDTQYFGPGTRLTVL.